These 4 T cell receptor beta chains came from one sample sequenced in a study of T cell repertoires in cytomegalovirus infection. These TCRs' antigens remain unknown. TCRdb re-called the reads with MiXCR, one entry per CDR3 protein. The sample lists approximately 260,000 distinct CDR3 sequences; under 25% were seen once. The sequencing used cultured PBMCs, collected from culture after CMV antigen stimulation. These receptors were obtained from a human donor in good health (CMV status not recorded). Some clones in this sample may be carry-over from other donors' samples.

This clonotype came up a few times. This chain links TRBV7-9 with TRBJ2-7, with 7 bases aligning to TRBD2. The germline V gene encodes CDR1 SEHNR and CDR2 FQNEAQ (reference sequence). CDR3 length: 15 amino acids. J lost 5 bases, V lost 5 bases, and 12 bases had no gene match. CDR3 in amino acids: CASSVGGSTIDEQYF. CDR3 nucleotides: TGTGCCAGCAGCGTAGGCGGGAGTACGATCGACGAGCAGTACTTC. The full variable domain, rest sourced from reference TRBV7-9 and TRBJ2-7, is DTGVSQNPRHKITKRGQNVTFRCDPISEHNRLYWYRQTLGQGPEFLTYFQNEAQLEKSRLLSDRFSAERPKGSFSTLEIQRTEQGDSAMYLCASSVGGSTIDEQYFGPGTRLTVT.

This clonotype has only a few counts. V and J are TRBV20-1 and TRBJ1-4, with 9 bases that match TRBD1. The V and J ends lost 6 bases and 7 bases, in that order; junction bases with no gene match: 6. Germline lookup yields CDR1 DFQATT and CDR2 SNEGSKA (reference sequence). The CDR3 runs to 13 residues. As DNA, the CDR3 is TGCAGTGCCTACAGGGGGCTGGGTGAAAAACTGTTTTTT. This translates into CSAYRGLGEKLFF.

This clonotype was detected many times. This chain uses TRBV11-2 with TRBJ1-1; D might be TRBD1 (6 bases). Germline-derived CDR1 and CDR2 are SGHAT and FQNNGV. Trimming pared 1 base from V and 5 bases from J, leaving 11 bases between. CDR3 size: 14 residues. For the CDR3, the DNA is TGTGCCAGCAGCTTAGTTGGGGGCCAAACTGAAGCTTTCTTT. Amino acids: CASSLVGGQTEAFF. Full variable domain (outside the CDR3, taken from reference TRBV11-2 and TRBJ1-1): EAGVAQSPRYKIIEKRQSVAFWCNPISGHATLYWYQQILGQGPKLLIQFQNNGVVDDSQLPKDRFSAERLKGVDSTLKIQPAKLEDSAVYLCASSLVGGQTEAFFGQGTRLTVV.

This clonotype has only a few counts. This chain joins TRBV7-8 and TRBJ2-7; tentative D call: TRBD2 (5 bases). V was shortened by 0 bases and J by 4 bases, with 13 bases between the two germline ends. The CDR3 runs to 15 residues. Germline CDR1 reads SGHVS; CDR2 reads FQNEAQ. CDR3 region: CASSLAMEAPYEQYF. CDR3 nucleotides: TGTGCCAGCAGCTTAGCGATGGAGGCCCCGTACGAGCAGTACTTC.